A selection of T cell receptor beta chains follows, all from one sample in a study of T cells in Graves' hyperthyroidism and ophthalmopathy. TCRdb recomputed calls from the multiplex PCR reads with MiXCR, one row per CDR3 protein. The sample lists 270,000 or so distinct CDR3 sequences, less than 30% occurring once. The material sequenced was blood. The receptors originated from a man between 40 and 49 years old with Graves' hyperthyroidism that later progressed to Graves' ophthalmopathy. The CDR3 runs from the conserved cysteine through the conserved F or W. The D gene is left open where the match is weak. Clone sizes are given selectively: once, few, many, or a class where the clone is expanded.

J | V | D | size | DNA | CDR3
TRBJ2-6 | TRBV6-2/TRBV6-3 | - | - | TGTGCCAGCAGTTACCACACTCTGGCCGGGGCCAACGTCCTGACTTTC | CASSYHTLAGANVLTF
TRBJ1-1 | TRBV30 | - | - | TGTGCCTGGAGTGTCCTCTACGGGGCGAACACTGAAGCTTTCTTT | CAWSVLYGANTEAFF
TRBJ1-2 | TRBV9 | - | many | TGTGCCGGTTTGGACAGCCATGGCTACACCTTC | CAGLDSHGYTF
TRBJ2-5 | TRBV19 | - | - | TGTGCCACAGAACAAGCGGAGACCCAGTACTTC | CATEQAETQYF
TRBJ1-2 | TRBV12-3/TRBV12-4 | TRBD1 | many | TGTGCCAGCAGTTCACGACAGGGGGCCGGCTATGGCTACACCTTC | CASSSRQGAGYGYTF
TRBJ2-5 | TRBV6-2/TRBV6-3 | - | - | TGTGCCTGCAGTGCTGGACAGATCCAAGAGACCCAGTACTTC | CACSAGQIQETQYF
TRBJ2-5 | TRBV4-1 | TRBD2 | many | TGCGCCAGCAGCCAAGAGCGGGAGGGAACCCAGTACTTC | CASSQEREGTQYF
TRBJ1-2 | TRBV6-1 | TRBD1 | many | TGTGCCAGCAGGGCCGGGACAGGGGGCTGGGGCTACACCTTC | CASRAGTGGWGYTF
TRBJ1-3 | TRBV5-1 | - | - | TGCGCCAGCAGCTATTCTCTTGGAACCTCTGGAAACACCGTATATTTT | CASSYSLGTSGNTVYF
TRBJ2-5 | TRBV2 | TRBD1 | many | TGTGCCAGCAGTGAAGCCGTAGGGACAGGGGCGGAGACCCAGTACTTC | CASSEAVGTGAETQYF
TRBJ2-7 | TRBV30 | - | - | TGTGCCTACACCACGATCTACGAGCAGTACTTC | CAYTTIYEQYF
TRBJ1-2 | TRBV12-3/TRBV12-4 | - | many | TGTGCCAGCAGTCCGCCGGGACACCTTCCCTTTTCGAACTATGGCTACACCTTC | CASSPPGHLPFSNYGYTF
TRBJ2-5 | TRBV5-1 | - | many | TGCGCCAGCAGCTTGGAGAACTTTTACCAAGAGACCCAGTACTTC | CASSLENFYQETQYF
TRBJ1-1 | TRBV5-1 | TRBD1 | - | TGCGCCAGCAGCTTGGCTGACAGGGGCTTCGAAGCTTTCTTT | CASSLADRGFEAFF
TRBJ2-7 | TRBV5-6 | TRBD1 | many | TGTGCCAGCACCGAATTTGGACAGGTTCGAGAATACGAGCAGTACTTC | CASTEFGQVREYEQYF
TRBJ2-6 | TRBV6-1 | - | - | TGTGCCAGCAGAACGGGCGCGGGGTCTGGGGCCAACGTCCTGACTTTC | CASRTGAGSGANVLTF
TRBJ1-1 | TRBV7-9 | TRBD1 | many | TGTGCCAGCAGCCCTACAGGGGACACTGAAGCTTTCTTT | CASSPTGDTEAFF
TRBJ2-7 | TRBV10-3 | - | many | TGTGCCATCAGTGAACACACAGGACGGCCCGGCCAGTACTTC | CAISEHTGRPGQYF
TRBJ1-1 | TRBV20-1 | TRBD1 | many | TGCAGTGCTAGATTTCGGGACAGGGCGTTTTTTGACACTGAAGCTTTCTTT | CSARFRDRAFFDTEAFF
TRBJ1-5 | TRBV15 | - | many | TGTGCCACCTCGGTACAGAGCAATCAGCCCCAGCATTTT | CATSVQSNQPQHF
TRBJ2-6 | TRBV6-1 | - | - | TGTGCCAGCAGTGCGGTAGGTGGGGCCAACGTCCTGACTTTC | CASSAVGGANVLTF
TRBJ1-1 | TRBV6-4 | TRBD1 | many | TGTGCCAGCAGACCCCAACCGGGACAGGGGAGTGGTTCCCCAATGAACACTGAAGCTTTCTTT | CASRPQPGQGSGSPMNTEAFF
TRBJ1-5 | TRBV6-1 | - | many | TGTGCCAGCAGTGGACGACAGGACATTAGCAATCAGCCCCAGCATTTT | CASSGRQDISNQPQHF
TRBJ1-2 | TRBV12-3/TRBV12-4 | TRBD1 | many | TGTGCCAGCAGTTTCCAGGGACAGGTTGTAAGTGCGAGTGGCTACACCTTC | CASSFQGQVVSASGYTF
TRBJ1-2 | TRBV25-1 | TRBD1 | few | TGTGCCAGCAGTGACTCGGACAGGGTCGATGGCTACACCTTC | CASSDSDRVDGYTF
TRBJ1-2 | TRBV29-1 | - | many | TGCAGCGTTGAAGGGGTAGGAATCTCCACCTATGGCTACACCTTC | CSVEGVGISTYGYTF
TRBJ1-5 | TRBV4-1 | - | few | TGCGCCAGCAGCCATCGGCCGGAGCGGGGTCAGCCCCAGCATTTT | CASSHRPERGQPQHF
TRBJ2-6 | TRBV5-1 | - | many | TGCGCCAGCAGCTTTGCGCGGACCAGCTCTGGGGCCAACGTCCTGACTTTC | CASSFARTSSGANVLTF
TRBJ1-1 | TRBV7-2 | - | - | TGTGCCAGCAGCCCGGGACTTTGGGGGAACACTGAAGCTTTCTTT | CASSPGLWGNTEAFF
TRBJ2-7 | TRBV2 | - | many | TGTGCCAGCAGTGAAGCGGGGAGCGAGCAGTACTTC | CASSEAGSEQYF
TRBJ2-7 | TRBV27 | TRBD1 | many | TGTGCCAGCAGCTTGAAGGCGGACAGGTCCTACGAGCAGTACTTC | CASSLKADRSYEQYF
TRBJ2-2 | TRBV12-3/TRBV12-4 | - | many | TGTGCCAGCAGCCCGGTGGGGCAGGGGAACACCGGGGAGCTGTTTTTT | CASSPVGQGNTGELFF
TRBJ1-2 | TRBV19 | - | many | TGTGCCAGTAGTGGGGTCGGGGGACAAAACTATGGCTACACCTTC | CASSGVGGQNYGYTF
TRBJ2-7 | TRBV6-1 | TRBD1 | many | TGTGCCAGCAGTACGCAGGGGGCGAGGTACGAGCAGTACTTC | CASSTQGARYEQYF
TRBJ2-7 | TRBV5-1 | - | many | TGCGCCAGCAGCCCCCGGCCGGGGTTCTACGAGCAGTACTTC | CASSPRPGFYEQYF
TRBJ2-7 | TRBV28 | - | many | TGTGCCAGCAGACGGGCCTCCGACTACGAGCAGTACTTC | CASRRASDYEQYF
TRBJ2-7 | TRBV7-9 | - | many | TGTGCCAGCAGCTTAGTAGTCAGGGGATCCTACGAGCAGTACTTC | CASSLVVRGSYEQYF
TRBJ1-6 | TRBV12-3/TRBV12-4 | TRBD1 | many | TGTGCCAGCAGGGAGACAGGGCTAGATTCACCCCTCCACTTT | CASRETGLDSPLHF
TRBJ2-7 | TRBV28 | TRBD1 | many | TGTGCCAGCAGATGGGGCAGGGGGCTTGATGAGCAGTACTTC | CASRWGRGLDEQYF
TRBJ1-1 | TRBV6-1 | TRBD1 | many | TGTGCCAGCAGCACCAAGACAGGGGGCATGGGGGCTTTCTTT | CASSTKTGGMGAFF
TRBJ2-5 | TRBV12-3/TRBV12-4 | TRBD2 | many | TGTGCCAGCAGAACTAGCGGGGAAGAGACCCAGTACTTC | CASRTSGEETQYF
TRBJ1-5 | TRBV20-1 | - | many | TGCAGTGCAAAGGACGGTCTCAATCAGCCCCAGCATTTT | CSAKDGLNQPQHF
TRBJ1-1 | TRBV7-8 | TRBD1 | - | TGTGCCAGCAGCCTCGTAGGGGGCAATATGAACACTGAAGCTTTCTTT | CASSLVGGNMNTEAFF
TRBJ2-6 | TRBV11-1 | - | - | TGTGCCAGCAGCCGTAGATCTGGGGCCAACGTCCTGACTTTC | CASSRRSGANVLTF
TRBJ2-7 | TRBV28 | TRBD2 | - | TGTGCCAGCAGGATCGGAGGCGGGAGTGTCGACGAGCAGTACTTC | CASRIGGGSVDEQYF
TRBJ2-7 | TRBV12-3/TRBV12-4 | - | many | TGTGCCAGCAGTCCTCACCGGGACCACTACGAGCAGTACTTC | CASSPHRDHYEQYF
TRBJ1-3 | TRBV12-3/TRBV12-4 | TRBD1 | - | TGTGCCAGCAGTGAGACAGGGAGAAACACCATATATTTT | CASSETGRNTIYF
TRBJ2-7 | TRBV12-3/TRBV12-4 | - | - | TGTGCCAGCAGTCGCCGGGAATCCTCCTACGAGCAGTACTTC | CASSRRESSYEQYF
TRBJ1-5 | TRBV11-1 | - | - | TGTGCCAGCAGCCCCAGGTGGGGCAAGAGCAATCAGCCCCAGCATTTT | CASSPRWGKSNQPQHF
TRBJ2-7 | TRBV28 | - | - | TGTGCCAGCAGTAGGACGCTGGAGCAGTACTTC | CASSRTLEQYF
TRBJ2-7 | TRBV29-1 | TRBD1 | many | TGCAGCGTTGGAATGGACAGGGCTTACGAGCAGTACTTC | CSVGMDRAYEQYF
TRBJ1-6 | TRBV5-4 | TRBD1 | few | TGTGCCAGCAGCCCCGGGACAGGGGGCAATGCACCCCTCCACTTT | CASSPGTGGNAPLHF
TRBJ1-1 | TRBV20-1 | TRBD1 | once | TGCAGGGCGGGGGCCCGGACAGGGTTCACTGAAGCTTTCTTT | CRAGARTGFTEAFF
TRBJ2-7 | TRBV6-1 | TRBD1 | - | TGTGCCAGCAGCCGCACGACCCCGGGACAGGGGGCCCACGAGCAGTACTTC | CASSRTTPGQGAHEQYF
TRBJ2-5 | TRBV7-9 | - | - | TGTGCCAGCAGCTTAGATGCGGGCCAGTACTTC | CASSLDAGQYF
TRBJ2-7 | TRBV27 | TRBD2 | - | TGTGCCAGCAGGACTAGCCTTCGTTCCTACGAGCAGTACTTC | CASRTSLRSYEQYF
TRBJ2-5 | TRBV30 | - | - | TGTTCCGGAAGTAGAGGTGGGGAGACCCAGTACTTC | CSGSRGGETQYF
TRBJ1-6 | TRBV7-3 | TRBD1 | many | TGTGCCAGCAGCTTGACAGGGATTAATTCACCCCTCCACTTT | CASSLTGINSPLHF
TRBJ1-1 | TRBV19 | TRBD1 | many | TGTGCCAGTAGTCCCAGGGGGGCAGGGTCGGGCACTGAAGCTTTCTTT | CASSPRGAGSGTEAFF